The entry that follows covers one T cell receptor (beta chain) sequence. Its antigen is not yet known. Base qualities were left out, and no much larger clone turns up one base away. The sample belongs to a study of blood T cell repertoires in COVID-19 (dated by TCRdb to 2018 to 2021). Some background on the complete study: Samples covering the acute and convalescent phases of COVID-19 were provided by collaborators in the United States, Italy and Spain. The material from the prospective study consisted of cDNA or gDNA derived from T cells, B-cell-depleted T cells, or PBMCs. The dataset comprised deeply sampled blood TCRbeta repertoires from subjects exposed to, actively infected with, or recovered from COVID-19. A freely available public database, intended as a resource for researchers studying the immune response to SARS-CoV-2, is where the repertoires were released. The samples were drawn from two sources: the first 160 participants of the ongoing ImmuneRACE study, and 1,254 subjects contributed by 6 global collaborators. Sample metadata almost always included a de-identified subject ID, COVID-19 status, age in years and sex. HLA class I and class II types, where available, came from metadata supplied by the sample provider rather than from assay-based typing. The investigation overall reported the following: How much clinical and demographic metadata was included differed by source and by participant, and the metadata was provided uncurated.

The immunoSEQ Assay, a bias-controlled multiplex PCR, was used to amplify TCRbeta CDR3 regions from genomic DNA. Under the source paper's analysis protocol: The number of nucleated cells in each sample was estimated from the amplification of reference gene primers within the assay. To quantify the absolute abundance of each unique TCRbeta CDR3 rearrangement, sequence reads were collapsed and filtered. For each sample, productive Simpson clonality was calculated as the square root of Simpson's diversity index across productive rearrangements. Entries here come from immuneACCESS through TCRdb and include only in-frame sequences with V and J called. Some clones fail to appear in such tables; in the studies checked, an unresolved V gene covers under half of the shortfall, and the cause of the remainder is unknown. Clonal size and the V and J genes are those of that table, whereas D and trimming came from the DNA. This sample is represented by hundreds of thousands of clones; 80% to 90% of them were singletons. Of the sample, roughly 15% falls within the top ten clones.

Trimming at the junction amounts to 4 bases on V and 1 base on J, and the germline ends lie 13 bases apart. Inclusive of the bounding cysteine and phenylalanine, the CDR3 is 16 residues long. Just CDR3 DNA is preserved here, 48 bases in frame from base 1. CDR1 SGHTA and CDR2 FQGNSA are derived from the germline V gene. In the prospective study, participants were roughly 18 to 90 years old, resided in fewer than 25 geographic areas of the United States, and were enrolled through a virtual design. Cohort assignment in the prospective study relied on participant-reported clinical history from a screening survey and a study questionnaire. For ImmuneRACE Cohort 3, a participant was defined as recovered based on two consecutive negative NP/OP PCR tests, clearance by a healthcare professional, or resolution of symptoms. In the prospective study, whole blood, serum and a nasopharyngeal or oropharyngeal swab were collected from each participant by mobile phlebotomists. Participants in the prospective study had the option to provide additional blood draws and questionnaires over a roughly two-month period. Blood samples from the prospective study were shipped frozen or at room temperature prior to DNA extraction.

The receptor was derived from a man younger than 30 who had recovered from COVID-19. The rearrangement joined TRBV7-2 to TRBJ2-2; the best D guess is TRBD1, with 5 bases matching. Sample: PBMCs or T cells enriched from blood (not recorded which). The CDR3 corresponds to CASSSMGQLNTGELFF. In nucleotide form, the sequence is TGTGCCAGCAGCTCAATGGGGCAGTTGAACACCGGGGAGCTGTTTTTT.